This T cell receptor beta chain was profiled in a study of regulatory T cells in long-lasting Graves disease. Study overall: Patients newly diagnosed with Graves' had been on antithyroid drugs for under 3 months.

Trimming shortened V by 6 bases and J by 6 bases, and 18 bases separated the two germline ends. The CDR3 runs to 14 residues. Germline loops: CDR1 MNHNS, CDR2 SASEGT. A word on this clonotype: Its cognate antigen is unknown.

iRepertoire HTBI primers and Arm-PCR of CDR3 regions built TCR beta libraries. TCRdb analysed the multiplex PCR reads with MiXCR anew, one entry per CDR3 protein. The table has more than 300,000 distinct CDR3 sequences, about 14% seen once. Notes on the study in general: The number of shared public clonotypes was higher in persistent patients (2,741) than new patients (more than 850).

Time point described: newly diagnosed GD, antithyroid drugs for less than 3 months. Researchers made the TCR library from RNA that was extracted from PBMCs. American Thyroid Association guidelines served as the basis for diagnosing Graves' disease. The receptor comes from a female donor with Graves disease. The sequences come from peripheral blood mononuclear cells (PBMCs), collected at new diagnosis, from a patient treated with antithyroid drugs. This chain uses TRBV6-1 with TRBJ2-7, with D possibly being TRBD1 (6 bases). CDR3 region: CASRSTQGLFEQYF. In DNA form, the CDR3 reads TGTGCCAGCAGGAGTACGCAGGGGCTGTTCGAGCAGTACTTC.